These T cell receptor beta chains were read from a single sample in a study of T cell repertoires in cytomegalovirus infection. TCRdb ran MiXCR on the reads and lists one entry per CDR3 protein. The profile shows about 460,000 distinct CDR3 sequences, 10% to 12% of them singletons. Sequencing input: PBMCs. The receptor source for this set is a human donor in good health (CMV status not recorded). Some clones in this sample may be carry-over from other donors' samples. CDR3s include the opening cysteine and the closing phenylalanine or tryptophan. The order of the fields is CDR3 DNA, CDR3 protein, clone size, J gene, D gene, V gene. The D gene is left open where the match is weak. Only some rows state a clone size, as once, few, many or a class for expanded clones.

DNA: TGTGCCAGCAGCCCCGGGACCAACAATGAGCAGTTCTTC
CDR3: CASSPGTNNEQFF
size: many
J: TRBJ2-1
D: -
V: TRBV7-3

DNA: TGTGCCAGTCAACAGGGGGCCTATAATTCACCCCTCCACTTT
CDR3: CASQQGAYNSPLHF
size: -
J: TRBJ1-6
D: TRBD1
V: TRBV3-1

DNA: TGTGCCAGCAGCCCAGACCTATCCGGGGAGCTGTTTTTT
CDR3: CASSPDLSGELFF
size: few
J: TRBJ2-2
D: -
V: TRBV14

DNA: TGTGCCAGCAGTTACTCCCGTTTCGGGAGGGGCACTGAAGCTTTCTTT
CDR3: CASSYSRFGRGTEAFF
size: many
J: TRBJ1-1
D: -
V: TRBV6-5

DNA: TGTGCCAGCAGCCAACTGCCCCCCAGGGACAGGGGGCGGGAGACCCAGTACTTC
CDR3: CASSQLPPRDRGRETQYF
size: many
J: TRBJ2-5
D: TRBD1
V: TRBV4-2

DNA: TGTGCCAGCAGCCTCCAGGGGAGGCAGCCCCAGCATTTT
CDR3: CASSLQGRQPQHF
size: many
J: TRBJ1-5
D: -
V: TRBV2

DNA: TGCGCCAGCAGCCCCTACGCGGGAGGGCCAGATACGCAGTATTTT
CDR3: CASSPYAGGPDTQYF
size: few
J: TRBJ2-3
D: TRBD2
V: TRBV4-1

DNA: TGTGCCAGTGGGTGGCGGGAGACCCAGTACTTC
CDR3: CASGWRETQYF
size: many
J: TRBJ2-5
D: -
V: TRBV6-2/TRBV6-3

DNA: TGTGCCAGCAGCTTAACCGCGGAGGGCTGGAATGAGCAGTTCTTC
CDR3: CASSLTAEGWNEQFF
size: -
J: TRBJ2-1
D: -
V: TRBV7-3

DNA: TGCAGCGTAACCGGGACAGGGCAGGATCAGCCCCAGCATTTT
CDR3: CSVTGTGQDQPQHF
size: many
J: TRBJ1-5
D: TRBD1
V: TRBV29-1

DNA: TGTGCCAGCAGTAAGGACAGGGGGTCGGACGAGCAGTACTTC
CDR3: CASSKDRGSDEQYF
size: few
J: TRBJ2-7
D: TRBD1
V: TRBV25-1

DNA: TGTGCCAGCAGCTTACCCGGACCGTCAACTACAGATACGCAGTATTTT
CDR3: CASSLPGPSTTDTQYF
size: many
J: TRBJ2-3
D: -
V: TRBV7-9

DNA: TGTGCCAGCAGCCTTTCCTTCGGACTTACCTACGAGCAGTACTTC
CDR3: CASSLSFGLTYEQYF
size: -
J: TRBJ2-7
D: -
V: TRBV13

DNA: TGTGCCAGCAGCGACACCGGGGAGCTGTTTTTT
CDR3: CASSDTGELFF
size: many
J: TRBJ2-2
D: -
V: TRBV3-1

DNA: TGTGCCAGCAGCACAAGAAGCGGGGGGGCCGAAGATACGCAGTATTTT
CDR3: CASSTRSGGAEDTQYF
size: few
J: TRBJ2-3
D: TRBD2
V: TRBV7-6

DNA: TGTGCCAGTAGTATGCTACAGGGGACCCACGAGCAGTACTTC
CDR3: CASSMLQGTHEQYF
size: many
J: TRBJ2-7
D: TRBD1
V: TRBV19

DNA: TGCAGTGCTAGAGAGGGGGGCAGGGGCTCGGATACGCAGTATTTT
CDR3: CSAREGGRGSDTQYF
size: -
J: TRBJ2-3
D: -
V: TRBV20-1

DNA: TGTGCCAGCAGCTTTGGGACTAGCGTATTCCAAGAGACCCAGTACTTC
CDR3: CASSFGTSVFQETQYF
size: many
J: TRBJ2-5
D: TRBD2
V: TRBV5-6

DNA: TGCAGTGCTTGGTGGCCGCAGGTCAATGAGCAGTTCTTC
CDR3: CSAWWPQVNEQFF
size: few
J: TRBJ2-1
D: -
V: TRBV20-1

DNA: TGTGCCAGCAGCAGAACAGGGTCTAACTATGGCTACACCTTC
CDR3: CASSRTGSNYGYTF
size: -
J: TRBJ1-2
D: -
V: TRBV11-2

DNA: TGTGCCAGCATTCCGGGACTAGAGTCCGGGGAGCTGTTTTTT
CDR3: CASIPGLESGELFF
size: many
J: TRBJ2-2
D: TRBD2
V: TRBV7-9

DNA: TGTGCCACCAGCAGAGATCGTTTGACTAGCGGGGGAGGCTACGAGCAGTACTTC
CDR3: CATSRDRLTSGGGYEQYF
size: few
J: TRBJ2-7
D: TRBD2
V: TRBV15

DNA: TGTGCCAGCAGCTCGACAGATTATAGCAATCAGCCCCAGCATTTT
CDR3: CASSSTDYSNQPQHF
size: many
J: TRBJ1-5
D: -
V: TRBV6-6

DNA: TGCAGCACCCACAGGGGGACTGAGCAGTTCTTC
CDR3: CSTHRGTEQFF
size: many
J: TRBJ2-1
D: TRBD1
V: TRBV29-1

DNA: TGTGCCAGCAGCTCGTTGACAGGGAGGGATGGAAACACCATATATTTT
CDR3: CASSSLTGRDGNTIYF
size: many
J: TRBJ1-3
D: TRBD1
V: TRBV5-6

DNA: TGTGCCAGTAGTATCATTAGCCAGAACGGGGAGCTGTTTTTT
CDR3: CASSIISQNGELFF
size: -
J: TRBJ2-2
D: -
V: TRBV19

DNA: TGTGCCAGTAGTCCAGAAAGGGTCCCCAATCAGCCCCAGCATTTT
CDR3: CASSPERVPNQPQHF
size: -
J: TRBJ1-5
D: -
V: TRBV19

DNA: TGTGCCAGATTCGACCTTACCGATACGCAGTATTTT
CDR3: CARFDLTDTQYF
size: few
J: TRBJ2-3
D: -
V: TRBV2

DNA: TGTGCCAGCAGCCCCGGGACTAGCGGGGGCGCGGAGCAGTTCTTC
CDR3: CASSPGTSGGAEQFF
size: many
J: TRBJ2-1
D: TRBD2
V: TRBV11-3

DNA: TGTGCCTGCAGTCGACAGGCCGTACTCTCTGGGGCCAACGTCCTGACTTTC
CDR3: CACSRQAVLSGANVLTF
size: few
J: TRBJ2-6
D: -
V: TRBV30

DNA: TGTGCCAGCACTTCGGCTAGCTCTGGAAACACCATATATTTT
CDR3: CASTSASSGNTIYF
size: many
J: TRBJ1-3
D: -
V: TRBV6-1

DNA: TGTGCCACTTCGAGGACAGATGATTACGAGCAGTACTTC
CDR3: CATSRTDDYEQYF
size: -
J: TRBJ2-7
D: -
V: TRBV13

DNA: TGTGCCACTACGGGGGTTTCAGATACGCAGTATTTT
CDR3: CATTGVSDTQYF
size: few
J: TRBJ2-3
D: -
V: TRBV10-3

DNA: TGTGCCAGCAGCGTATCTCCAGACGGGACCTACGAGCAGTACTTC
CDR3: CASSVSPDGTYEQYF
size: -
J: TRBJ2-7
D: -
V: TRBV9

DNA: TGTGCCAGCAGTACAATCACACCGGCTTTGGGGTCCTACGAGCAGTACTTC
CDR3: CASSTITPALGSYEQYF
size: many
J: TRBJ2-7
D: -
V: TRBV27

DNA: TGTGCCAGCAGTCCGTGGGGGACCAGACCCCTCCACTTT
CDR3: CASSPWGTRPLHF
size: many
J: TRBJ1-6
D: -
V: TRBV27

DNA: TGTGCCAGCAGCCGTGATATCGAGCGAGGTATCCCCGGGGAGCTGTTTTTT
CDR3: CASSRDIERGIPGELFF
size: many
J: TRBJ2-2
D: -
V: TRBV7-3

DNA: TGTGCCAGCAGTTTTGGGGTTACGACGGACACCATATATTTT
CDR3: CASSFGVTTDTIYF
size: many
J: TRBJ1-3
D: -
V: TRBV12-3/TRBV12-4

DNA: TGCAGCGTCGGAACTTTTTTCCCCAACGAGCAGTACTTC
CDR3: CSVGTFFPNEQYF
size: few
J: TRBJ2-7
D: -
V: TRBV29-1

DNA: TGTGCCAGCAGAGGGCTAGTTGGCGCCCATGGAAACACCATATATTTT
CDR3: CASRGLVGAHGNTIYF
size: many
J: TRBJ1-3
D: -
V: TRBV12-3/TRBV12-4

DNA: TGCGCCAGCAGCCAAGATCCCAACGGGAGCGATGAGCAGTTCTTC
CDR3: CASSQDPNGSDEQFF
size: few
J: TRBJ2-1
D: -
V: TRBV4-1

DNA: TGTGCCAGCAGCCCCAAGGGACAGATGAACACTGAAGCTTTCTTT
CDR3: CASSPKGQMNTEAFF
size: many
J: TRBJ1-1
D: TRBD1
V: TRBV7-2

DNA: TGTGCCAGCAGCCAGGTTGGTGAGCAGTTCTTC
CDR3: CASSQVGEQFF
size: many
J: TRBJ2-1
D: -
V: TRBV14

DNA: TGTGCCAGCATTTGGGGACAGGAGAACACCGGGGAGCTGTTTTTT
CDR3: CASIWGQENTGELFF
size: many
J: TRBJ2-2
D: TRBD1
V: TRBV12-3/TRBV12-4

DNA: TGTGCCAGCAGTACTTGGACAGAGAAAAACATTCAGTACTTC
CDR3: CASSTWTEKNIQYF
size: many
J: TRBJ2-4
D: -
V: TRBV6-2/TRBV6-3

DNA: TGTGCCAGCAGGGCGGACACCGAAGATACGCAGTATTTT
CDR3: CASRADTEDTQYF
size: few
J: TRBJ2-3
D: -
V: TRBV2

DNA: TGTGCCAGCAGCTTGGCCCTGCTAGCGGGAGGGCCTTTGGACTTC
CDR3: CASSLALLAGGPLDF
size: many
J: TRBJ2-5
D: TRBD2
V: TRBV7-2

DNA: TGTGCCAGCAGAGCGGGAGGGTCGGGCGAGCAGTACTTC
CDR3: CASRAGGSGEQYF
size: many
J: TRBJ2-7
D: TRBD2
V: TRBV7-2

DNA: TGTGCCAGCAGTTTTGCGGGGGATAATGAAAAACTGTTTTTT
CDR3: CASSFAGDNEKLFF
size: many
J: TRBJ1-4
D: -
V: TRBV27

DNA: TGTGCCAGCAGTCCGACAGGGAAGGGGTCCTACAATGAGCAGTTCTTC
CDR3: CASSPTGKGSYNEQFF
size: many
J: TRBJ2-1
D: TRBD1
V: TRBV6-6

DNA: TGTGCCAGCAGCTCCTCGGGCATTTATAGCAATCAGCCCCAGCATTTT
CDR3: CASSSSGIYSNQPQHF
size: many
J: TRBJ1-5
D: -
V: TRBV5-6

DNA: TGTGCCAGCAGTCAAAGGGGAGAGACCCAGTACTTC
CDR3: CASSQRGETQYF
size: many
J: TRBJ2-5
D: -
V: TRBV28

DNA: TGTGCCAGCAGCTTCCCTTCTGTCTACGAGCAGTACTTC
CDR3: CASSFPSVYEQYF
size: many
J: TRBJ2-7
D: -
V: TRBV7-9